Reported below is one T cell receptor beta chain. Its antigen is not identified. PCR involved 60 Vbeta and 13 Jbeta primers. Profiled with immunoSEQ multiplex PCR; TCRdb holds only in-frame clones, not every one. The sample records 200,000 to 300,000 clones, approximately 85% being singletons. V lost 2 bases and J lost 7; bases outside the gene matches: 9. CDR1 and CDR2 from the germline V gene are MNHEY and SVGAGI. CDR3 length: 15 amino acids. The source of the sample is a study of cytomegalovirus exposure and HLA in healthy donors. Study conclusions and caveats: Other equally common chains were less clonally expanded than HLA-associated TCR beta chains, a later analysis showed. Beyond CMV serostatus, there was no information to go on about immune exposure. Later on, a genetic analysis was performed. It linked a missense variant in DCLRE1C with V- and J-gene trimming of TCR beta. Usually a TCR sequence was rare, but some public TCRs were found in many donors.

This sequence was found in a woman aged 40 to 55 in good health and CMV-seropositive. Sequenced: PBMCs. This chain connects TRBV6-5 to TRBJ1-1; 8 bases are a match to TRBD1. Written as DNA, the CDR3 is TGTGCCAGCAGTTACGCCGACAGGGGAAGTAGTGAAGCTTTCTTT. It specifies CASSYADRGSSEAFF.